The present T cell receptor beta chain was sequenced within a study of beta chain features in type 1 diabetes. In total, each donor contributed a single heparinised blood draw that averaged around 110 mL. Sorted populations all had greater than 95% purity. In the case of this clone: No antigen is known for it.

The ends lost 5 bases at V and 2 bases at J; junction bases unmatched: 4. The CDR3 has 15 residues. Per the germline V gene, CDR1 is SGHNT and CDR2 is YENEEA. Every bit of the isolated RNA underwent reverse transcription, so sequencing read expressed TCRB transcripts. Clones were sequenced by immunoSEQ multiplex PCR, and TCRdb holds only the in-frame ones, with some missing. The data hold roughly 700,000 clones, with roughly 13% observed a single time. General study findings and limits: Moderately but significantly shorter TCRB CDR3s were found in Type 1 diabetes patients in all four CD4+ subsets. Patients with type 1 diabetes showed fewer VDJ junction insertions and more deletions.

The J gene is TRBJ2-7, the V gene TRBV11-3; 12 positions match TRBD1. The source of this sequence is a man younger than 35 with type 1 diabetes. The sample was naive CD4+ T cells from blood. The CDR3 reads CASSPGQGATYEQYF. The CDR3 nucleotides read TGTGCCAGCAGCCCGGGACAGGGGGCGACCTACGAGCAGTACTTC.